This entry lists 3 T cell receptor beta chains sequenced from one sample in a study of cytomegalovirus exposure and HLA in healthy donors. The PCR was carried out with 60 Vbeta primers and 13 Jbeta primers. Sequencing used immunoSEQ multiplex PCR; TCRdb keeps in-frame clones, though not all of them. The sample shows some 150,000 clones, about 74% of them seen only once. Sequences were obtained from PBMCs. The receptors shown here come from a woman aged 50 to 65 in good health and CMV-seronegative.

This sequence joins TRBV30 and TRBJ1-5; unclear D gene. Germline V lookup: CDR1 GTSNPN, CDR2 SVGIG (reference sequence). The CDR3 length is 16 residues. V lost 1 base and J lost 4, with 17 bases in between. CDR3 in amino acids: CAWSEGINGINQPQHF. The CDR3 region has the DNA TGTGCCTGGAGTGAAGGAATTAACGGGATAAATCAGCCCCAGCATTTT.

The rearrangement links TRBV18 to TRBJ2-7; TRBD1 is a possible D gene (6 bases). Germline CDR1 and CDR2: KGHSH and LQKENI. V gave up 4 bases and J gave up 0 bases, with 10 bases separating them. The CDR3 is made up of 14 amino acids. This CDR3 reads CASSQQGISYEQYF. CDR3 in DNA: TGTGCCAGCTCACAACAGGGAATCTCCTACGAGCAGTACTTC.

The chain uses TRBV10-3 and TRBJ1-2, with 8 nucleotides matching TRBD1. This CDR3 comprises 14 residues. Germline trimming cut 5 bases from V and 7 bases from J; bases unmatched to any gene: 9. The germline V gene has CDR1 ENHRY and CDR2 SYGVKD. Written as DNA, the CDR3 is TGTGCCATCAGTCTACAGGGGGTAGAAGGTGGCTACACCTTC. Translation gives CAISLQGVEGGYTF.